This T cell receptor (beta chain) was sequenced during a study of blood T cell repertoires in COVID-19. Sequencing used immunoSEQ multiplex PCR; TCRdb keeps in-frame clones, though not all of them. The sample includes under 200,000 clones, 80% seen only once; the top ten take more than 3%. This CDR3 is built from 16 residues. V was clipped by 2 bases and J by 7 bases, with 18 bases between them. Germline lookup yields CDR1 MNHEY and CDR2 SVGAGI. This chain connects TRBV6-5 to TRBJ2-1; the D gene is possibly TRBD2 (5 bases). Sequencing was performed on PBMCs or T cells enriched from blood (not recorded which). The TCR sequence derives from a woman in her fifties or sixties who had recovered from COVID-19. This CDR3 is CASSYGSNPISNEQFF. The CDR3 nucleotides are TGTGCCAGCAGTTACGGGAGCAACCCTATTAGTAATGAGCAGTTCTTC.